This TCR beta chain is drawn from a study of blood T cell repertoires in COVID-19. Study details: Italy, Spain and the United States were the sources of the convalescent and acute COVID-19 samples. Sources were T cells, B-cell-depleted T cells, or PBMCs; the material itself was cDNA or gDNA.

A PCR-confirmed or clinician-diagnosed COVID-19 case had contacted exposed participants within 2 weeks of entry. The CDR3 runs to 13 residues. Between the trimmed V and J ends, which lost 4 bases and 1 base, there was a span of 9 bases. Per the germline V gene, CDR1 is SQVTM and CDR2 is ANQGSEA. The authors' processing: Reference gene primer amplification in the assay estimated nucleated cell counts. The assay was immunoSEQ multiplex PCR, and TCRdb's table has in-frame clones only and misses some. That table supplies the V and J calls and clone size; D and trimming were determined from the DNA. The profile shows approximately 200,000 clones, 88% of them singletons.

The material sequenced was PBMCs or T cells enriched from blood (not recorded which). The TCR comes from a woman between 25 and 40 years old who had been exposed to COVID-19. The V call is TRBV29-1, the J call TRBJ2-3, with a possible D match to TRBD2 (5 bases). For the CDR3, the DNA is TGCAGCGTTGGAATTAGCGGCACAGATACGCAGTATTTT. The encoded protein is CSVGISGTDTQYF.